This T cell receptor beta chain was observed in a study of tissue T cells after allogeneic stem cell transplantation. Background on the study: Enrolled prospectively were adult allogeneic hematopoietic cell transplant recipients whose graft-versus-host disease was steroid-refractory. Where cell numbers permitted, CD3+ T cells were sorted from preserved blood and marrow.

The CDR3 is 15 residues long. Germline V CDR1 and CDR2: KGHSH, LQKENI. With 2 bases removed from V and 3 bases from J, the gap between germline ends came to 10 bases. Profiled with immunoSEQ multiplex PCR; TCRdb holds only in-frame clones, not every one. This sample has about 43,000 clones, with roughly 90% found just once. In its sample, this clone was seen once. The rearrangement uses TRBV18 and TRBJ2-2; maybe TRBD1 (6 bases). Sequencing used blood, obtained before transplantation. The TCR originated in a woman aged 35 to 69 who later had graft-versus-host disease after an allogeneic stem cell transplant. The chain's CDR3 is CASSPGGGHTGELFF. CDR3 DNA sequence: TGTGCCAGCTCACCAGGGGGCGGCCACACCGGGGAGCTGTTTTTT. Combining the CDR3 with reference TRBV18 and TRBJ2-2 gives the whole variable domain NAGVMQNPRHLVRRRGQEARLRCSPMKGHSHVYWYRQLPEEGLKFMVYLQKENIIDESGMPKERFSAEFPKEGPSILRIQQVVRGDSAAYFCASSPGGGHTGELFFGEGSRLTVL.